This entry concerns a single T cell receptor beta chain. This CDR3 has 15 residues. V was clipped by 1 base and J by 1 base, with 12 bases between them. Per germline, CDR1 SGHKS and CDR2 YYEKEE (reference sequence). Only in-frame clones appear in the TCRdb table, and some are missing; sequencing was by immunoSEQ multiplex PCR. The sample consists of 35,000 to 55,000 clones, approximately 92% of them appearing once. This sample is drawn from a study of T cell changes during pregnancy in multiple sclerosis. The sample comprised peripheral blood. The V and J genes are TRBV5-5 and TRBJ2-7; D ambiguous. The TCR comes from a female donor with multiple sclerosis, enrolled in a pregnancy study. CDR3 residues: CASSLSPLASYEQYF. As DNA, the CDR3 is TGTGCCAGCAGCTTGAGCCCATTGGCTTCCTACGAGCAGTACTTC.